Each of the 30 T cell receptor beta chains below was sequenced from the same sample in a study of Ad26.COV2.S vaccination and SARS-CoV-2 variants. This table comes from immunoSEQ multiplex PCR, and its TCRdb copy is limited to in-frame clones, with some not included. The table has about 180,000 clones, around 85% seen once. The sequencing here drew on peripheral blood, taken after recovery from COVID-19. The receptor set was obtained from a human donor who had recovered from COVID-19.

The chain is built from TRBV5-1 and TRBJ2-1; TRBD1 aligns across 8 bases. Per the germline V gene, CDR1 is SGHRS and CDR2 is YFSETQ. The V gene end was trimmed by 6 bases and the J gene end by 8 bases; junction bases not matched to a gene: 7. The CDR3 extends over 13 amino acids. The CDR3 region is CASKGSGGHEQFF. In DNA, the CDR3 is TGCGCCAGCAAGGGGTCAGGGGGCCATGAGCAGTTCTTC.

About this clone itself: This specimen includes other DNA sequences encoding the same CDR3. V is TRBV20-1 and J is TRBJ2-7; D might be TRBD1 or TRBD2, each matching 5 bases. The CDR3 is 11 amino acids. Trimming removed 3 bases from V and 5 bases from J, with 8 bases in between. In germline, CDR1 is DFQATT, CDR2 SNEGSKA (reference sequence). The CDR3 DNA is TGCAGTGCTAGGTCGGGACACGAGCAGTACTTC. Translating it yields CSARSGHEQYF.

This clone was counted between two and nine times. The chain recombines TRBV30 with TRBJ1-5, with D unresolved. This CDR3 comprises 14 residues. CDR1 is GTSNPN, CDR2 SVGIG, per germline (reference sequence). The V gene lost 3 bases and the J gene lost 2 bases, with 11 bases spanning the gap. The CDR3 sequence is CAWSLLLGNQPQHF. Written as DNA, the CDR3 is TGTGCCTGGAGCTTACTACTAGGCAATCAGCCCCAGCATTTT.

This chain links TRBV4-2 with TRBJ2-7; a weak D match, TRBD2 (7 bases). This CDR3 spans 16 amino acids. V was clipped by 1 base and J by 0 bases, with 13 bases between them. Germline V CDR1 and CDR2: LGHNA, YNFKEQ. This CDR3 is CASSQGGGGVSYEQYF. The CDR3, as DNA: TGTGCCAGCAGCCAAGGGGGCGGGGGCGTCTCCTACGAGCAGTACTTC.

The rearrangement joins TRBV28 to TRBJ1-2; possible D gene TRBD1, 6 bases. Per germline, CDR1 MDHEN and CDR2 SYDVKM. The CDR3 loop spans 14 amino acids. Trimming cost V 3 bases and J 2 bases, with 10 bases left between them. This chain's CDR3 is CASSFVDSNYGYTF. Here the CDR3 DNA reads TGTGCCAGCAGTTTTGTGGACAGCAACTATGGCTACACCTTC.

V is TRBV30 and J is TRBJ2-1; the D gene is possibly TRBD2 (5 bases). Germline lookup yields CDR1 GTSNPN and CDR2 SVGIG (reference sequence). The CDR3 spans 14 residues. V shed 2 bases and J shed 10 bases, with 18 bases lying between them. The CDR3 sequence: CAWSRGSGRTEQFF. CDR3 bases: TGTGCCTGGAGTAGAGGAAGCGGAAGGACGGAGCAGTTCTTC.

This chain links TRBV6-5 with TRBJ1-2; 7 bases are a match to TRBD1. Trimming cost V 6 bases and J 4 bases; bases outside gene matches: 5. Germline CDR1 is MNHEY and CDR2 is SVGAGI. This CDR3 has 13 residues. CDR3 nucleotide sequence: TGTGCCAGCAGGGTACAGGGGACCTATGGCTACACCTTC. This translates into CASRVQGTYGYTF.

The chain uses TRBV12-3 or TRBV12-4 and TRBJ1-3, with D unresolved. The CDR3 extends over 13 amino acids. V was clipped by 2 bases and J by 4 bases, with 6 bases between them. In DNA, the CDR3 is TGTGCCAGCAGTTTATTTGGGGGAAACACCATATATTTT. Residues: CASSLFGGNTIYF.

This chain uses TRBV7-8 with TRBJ1-4, with TRBD1 as a possible D gene (5 bases). Germline V lookup: CDR1 SGHVS, CDR2 FQNEAQ. The CDR3 loop spans 17 amino acids. V lost 5 bases and J lost 0, with 16 bases in between. CDR3 sequence: CASSGGVTATTNEKLFF. CDR3 bases: TGTGCCAGCAGCGGAGGGGTTACAGCGACAACTAATGAAAAACTGTTTTTT.

The CDR3 nucleotides read TGTGCCAGCAGCATCTTAGCGGGGGCCCCCACAGATACGCAGTATTTT. It translates to CASSILAGAPTDTQYF. This chain joins TRBV7-3 and TRBJ2-3; 9 bases map to TRBD2. The germline CDR1 and CDR2 sequences are SGHTA and FQGTGA. J was trimmed by 2 bases and V by 5 bases; bases with no gene match: 8. CDR3 length: 16 amino acids.

The rearrangement joins TRBV19 to TRBJ2-1; TRBD2 matches 10 bases. The V gene's germline CDR1 is LNHDA and CDR2 SQIVND (reference sequence). The CDR3 is 18 amino acids. V was clipped by 0 bases and J by 4 bases; unmatched bases: 9. The CDR3 DNA reads TGTGCCAGTAGTATAGAAACTAGCGGGATGAGTGTGTACAATGAGCAGTTCTTC. Translating it yields CASSIETSGMSVYNEQFF.

The CDR3 DNA sequence: TGTGCCAGTAGTGCGTCCGGGACTAGCGGCTACGAGCAGTACTTC. Translating gives CASSASGTSGYEQYF. This chain links TRBV19 with TRBJ2-7; 11 bases line up with TRBD2. The CDR3 contains 15 residues. Germline V lookup: CDR1 LNHDA, CDR2 SQIVND (reference sequence). V lost 5 bases, J lost 3 bases, and 6 bases stayed unmatched.

The rearrangement links TRBV7-2 to TRBJ2-1, with TRBD1 as a possible D gene (6 bases). This CDR3 spans 17 amino acids. Germline V lookup: CDR1 SGHTA, CDR2 FQGNSA. Trimming took 1 base from V and 0 from J, leaving 13 bases between them. CDR3 sequence reads: CASSLVGGQGSYNEQFF. The CDR3, as DNA: TGTGCCAGCAGCTTAGTAGGGGGACAAGGCTCCTACAATGAGCAGTTCTTC.

V gene TRBV6-5 combines with J gene TRBJ2-7, with D maybe TRBD2 (5 bases). Trimming took 4 bases from V and 5 from J, leaving 15 bases between them. The germline gives CDR1 MNHEY, CDR2 SVGAGI. This CDR3 has 14 amino acids. Here the CDR3 DNA reads TGTGCCAGCAGTTCGTACGGCGGGCTTGACGAGCAGTACTTC. Amino acid sequence: CASSSYGGLDEQYF.

The chain recombines TRBV30 with TRBJ1-3, with TRBD1 as a possible D gene (6 bases). Trimming shortened V by 3 bases and J by 3 bases, and 15 bases separated the two germline ends. This CDR3 has 15 amino acids. Germline lookup yields CDR1 GTSNPN and CDR2 SVGIG (reference sequence). The CDR3 spells CAWRGHGGNGNTIYF. In nucleotides, the CDR3 is TGTGCCTGGAGGGGACACGGGGGAAATGGAAACACCATATATTTT. Using reference TRBV30 and TRBJ1-3 for the parts outside the CDR3, the full variable domain is SQTIHQWPATLVQPVGSPLSLECTVEGTSNPNLYWYRQAAGRGLQLLFYSVGIGQISSEVPQNLSASRPQDRQFILSSKKLLLSDSGFYLCAWRGHGGNGNTIYFGEGSWLTVV.

The V gene is TRBV19, the J gene TRBJ2-5, with D perhaps being TRBD1 or TRBD2 (5 bases each). Germline CDR1 is LNHDA and CDR2 is SQIVND (reference sequence). The CDR3 extends over 13 amino acids. V shed 3 bases and J shed 5 bases, with 10 bases lying between them. CDR3 protein: CASSMGRDETQYF. CDR3 in DNA: TGTGCCAGTAGTATGGGCAGGGACGAGACCCAGTACTTC.

This sequence joins TRBV19 and TRBJ1-2; TRBD1 is a possible D gene (6 bases). Germline CDR1 is LNHDA and CDR2 is SQIVND (reference sequence). V lost 7 bases and J lost 1, with 16 bases in between. There are 15 residues in the CDR3. The CDR3 coding sequence is TGTGCCAGTACCCCCGGGGGGCTTTATAACTATGGCTACACCTTC. This translates into CASTPGGLYNYGYTF.

This chain connects TRBV6-1 to TRBJ2-1; D remains ambiguous. The V end was cut by 3 bases, the J end by 2 bases, with 8 bases between. This CDR3 is built from 14 residues. Germline V gene sequence: CDR1 MNHNS, CDR2 SASEGT. The chain's CDR3 is CASSDGQTYNEQFF. CDR3 sequence (DNA): TGTGCCAGCAGTGATGGGCAGACCTACAATGAGCAGTTCTTC.

This chain joins TRBV6-4 and TRBJ2-3; D unresolved. CDR1 is MRHNA, CDR2 SNTAGT, per germline. V lost 10 bases to trimming and J lost 2 bases, with 4 bases between them. CDR3 size: 10 residues. CDR3 in amino acids: CATNTDTQYF. For the CDR3, the DNA is TGTGCCACCAACACAGATACGCAGTATTTT.

This clone was observed once. V and J are TRBV11-3 and TRBJ1-3, with D unresolved. The V end lost 4 bases, the J end lost 2 bases, and 6 bases lay between the germline ends. Germline V CDR1 and CDR2: SGHNT, YENEEA. The CDR3 length is 13 residues. Here the CDR3 reads CASSSITGNTIYF. DNA for the CDR3: TGTGCCAGCAGCTCCATTACTGGAAACACCATATATTTT.

The chain carries TRBV6-5 and TRBJ1-2; TRBD1 aligns across 8 bases. This CDR3 contains 13 residues. J gave up 5 bases and V 4 bases, and 3 bases lay outside the gene matches. CDR1 and CDR2 from the germline V gene are MNHEY and SVGAGI. The CDR3 region is CASSSGGVYGYTF. As DNA, the CDR3 is TGTGCCAGCAGTTCAGGGGGCGTGTATGGCTACACCTTC.

The chain combines TRBV27 with TRBJ1-6, with 7 bases identical to TRBD1. Per the germline V gene, CDR1 is MNHEY and CDR2 is SMNVEV (reference sequence). The CDR3 spans 15 residues. V shed 5 bases, J shed 7 bases, and the junction held 8 bases outside the gene matches. CDR3 region: CASSPRQGDNSPLHF. The CDR3 DNA reads as TGTGCCAGCAGTCCCCGGCAGGGGGACAATTCACCCCTCCACTTT.

This clone was observed a few times. The rearrangement links TRBV9 to TRBJ1-2, with D hard to call. Trimming took 5 bases from V and 6 from J, leaving 20 bases between them. CDR3 length equals 15 residues. Germline V gene lookup returns CDR1 SGDLS and CDR2 YYNGEE. CDR3: CASREADTPFHGYTF. The CDR3 DNA follows: TGTGCCAGCAGAGAAGCAGATACCCCTTTTCATGGCTACACCTTC.

CDR3 coding DNA: TGTGCCAGCAGCCATCAAAGCTGGACAGGAAGTAACTATGGCTACACCTTC. This sequence encodes CASSHQSWTGSNYGYTF. The chain combines TRBV28 with TRBJ1-2; TRBD1 aligns across 7 bases. The CDR3 extends over 17 amino acids. Germline trimming cut 6 bases from V and 1 base from J; bases unmatched to any gene: 14. The germline V gene encodes CDR1 MDHEN and CDR2 SYDVKM.

The chain has TRBV6-2 or TRBV6-3 and TRBJ1-3; D not resolved. Germline CDR1 reads MNHEY; CDR2 reads SVGEGT. Trimming removed 6 bases from V and 2 bases from J, with 11 bases in between. CDR3 size: 14 residues. The CDR3 spells CASSRPAPGNTIYF. DNA of the CDR3: TGTGCCAGCAGCAGACCGGCCCCTGGAAACACCATATATTTT.

The chain joins TRBV18 to TRBJ1-1; D unresolved. Germline V lookup: CDR1 KGHSH, CDR2 LQKENI. Trimming removed 1 base at V and 3 bases at J, with 12 bases between. This CDR3 contains 15 residues. This CDR3 reads CASSPRREWDTEAFF. The DNA of the CDR3 is TGTGCCAGCTCACCACGGAGGGAATGGGACACTGAAGCTTTCTTT.

The chain carries TRBV7-2 and TRBJ2-3, with 9 bases lining up with TRBD2. CDR1 and CDR2 (germline): SGHTA, FQGNSA. Trimming cost V 5 bases and J 3 bases; bases outside gene matches: 9. CDR3 size: 16 residues. The CDR3 sequence is CASSPGGLAQTDTQYF. As DNA, the CDR3 is TGTGCCAGCAGCCCCGGGGGACTAGCACAAACAGATACGCAGTATTTT.

The sample holds one count of this clone. The V call is TRBV4-1, the J call TRBJ2-2; a weak D match, TRBD2 (7 bases). This CDR3 region has 19 residues. Trimming stripped 1 base from V and 1 base from J, with 19 bases between. Germline-derived CDR1 and CDR2 are MGHRA and YSYEKL. Here the CDR3 reads CASSQVSRGGAVNTGELFF. Here the CDR3 DNA reads TGCGCCAGCAGCCAAGTATCTAGAGGGGGGGCCGTGAACACCGGGGAGCTGTTTTTT.

CDR3 in amino acids: CASSVAEGDGQPQHF. CDR3 DNA: TGTGCCAGCAGCGTAGCGGAGGGAGACGGGCAGCCCCAGCATTTT. J is TRBJ1-5 and V is TRBV9; D remains ambiguous. Trimming took off 0 bases at V and 7 bases at J, with 14 bases between the two ends. The V gene's germline CDR1 is SGDLS and CDR2 YYNGEE. This CDR3 is built from 15 residues.

The genes are TRBV7-8 and TRBJ1-4, with D possibly TRBD1 on 6 matching bases. Germline CDR1 reads SGHVS; CDR2 reads FQNEAQ. The CDR3 runs to 16 residues. V was cut by 1 base and J by 3 bases, with 12 bases left in between. CDR3 DNA: TGTGCCAGCAGCTTAGGTGTGGGGGCTTCTAATGAAAAACTGTTTTTT. Amino acid sequence: CASSLGVGASNEKLFF.